A single sample gave rise to the 21 T cell receptor beta chains below, sequenced in a study of low-dose radiotherapy and immunotherapy resistance in tumors. For amplifying TCRs, the PCR ran for about 22 cycles with Phusion, which was used together with a constant-region primer and the adapter on the V primers. Each CDR3 protein is one row after TCRdb ran MiXCR on the reads. This sample yields some 53,000 distinct CDR3 sequences, of which approximately 33% are seen a single time; roughly 8.2% belongs to the top ten. Documented time point: after trial treatment. Sample treatment: LDRT plus nivolumab, ipilimumab, low-dose cyclophosphamide and aspirin (RACIN trial). The material was PBMCs, obtained after low-dose radiotherapy plus immunotherapy. These receptors came from a male donor with rectosigmoid adenocarcinoma.

This clonotype was observed at least ten times. The chain has TRBV28 and TRBJ1-6; D may be TRBD1 (5 bases). Germline V gene sequence: CDR1 MDHEN, CDR2 SYDVKM. CDR3 length equals 16 residues. Trimming took 3 bases from V and 0 from J, leaving 9 bases between them. CDR3 DNA sequence: TGTGCCAGCAGTTTCGGGGGTTACTCCTATAATTCACCCCTCCACTTT. It specifies CASSFGGYSYNSPLHF.

The chain has TRBV11-2 and TRBJ1-1; D perhaps matches TRBD1 (5 bases). This CDR3 comprises 14 residues. V dropped 6 bases and J dropped 6 bases, with 17 bases sitting between them. CDR1 and CDR2 (germline): SGHAT, FQNNGV. CDR3 nucleotides: TGTGCCAGCAGGGGGTTTCGAGACAGCCCTGAAGCTTTCTTT. It specifies CASRGFRDSPEAFF.

This clonotype was seen only a few times. The chain combines TRBV10-3 with TRBJ1-6; perhaps TRBD1 as D (6 bases). This CDR3 has 16 amino acids. Germline assignment: CDR1 ENHRY and CDR2 SYGVKD. Between the trimmed V and J ends, which lost 6 bases and 2 bases, there was a span of 14 bases. CDR3 sequence reads: CAIRRDKDAYNSPLHF. The DNA for the CDR3 is TGTGCCATCAGGAGGGACAAGGACGCCTATAATTCACCCCTCCACTTT.

This clonotype showed up just a few times. J is TRBJ2-5 and V is TRBV6-4; D remains ambiguous. V lost 2 bases, J lost 1 base, and 8 bases lay in between. Germline V gene data show CDR1 as MRHNA and CDR2 as SNTAGT. This CDR3 has 14 amino acids. For the CDR3, the DNA is TGTGCCAGCAGTGACCCACGCCGCCAAGAGACCCAGTACTTC. This translates into CASSDPRRQETQYF.

This clonotype was recorded many times. The gene calls are TRBV12-3 or TRBV12-4 and TRBJ2-7; 11 nucleotides line up with TRBD1. The CDR3 is 16 amino acids. V trimming: 4 bases; J trimming: 9 bases; junction bases outside the gene matches: 14. In DNA, the CDR3 is TGTGCCAGCAGTTCCGTACCCATAGGACAGGGGGCGAGGCAGTACTTC. Protein: CASSSVPIGQGARQYF.

This clonotype was counted at least ten times. The chain recombines TRBV21-1 with TRBJ2-4; the table's TRBD1 call for D was not verified on the DNA. TRBV21-1 is a listed pseudogene. CDR3 length: 17 residues. CDR3 in DNA: TGTGCCAGCAGCAAAGTCCTCCGGGCACTAGCCAAAAACATTCAGTACTTC. It is translated as CASSKVLRALAKNIQYF.

This chain connects TRBV5-6 to TRBJ2-3; 8 nucleotides agree with TRBD2. The germline V gene encodes CDR1 SGHDT and CDR2 YYEEEE. The CDR3 sequence is 16 residues long. The V segment lost 4 bases and the J segment 4 bases; nucleotides outside the gene matches: 11. The CDR3 DNA reads TGTGCCAGCAGCCGGCGAGTTAGCGGGGCCGCAGATACGCAGTATTTT. Translated: CASSRRVSGAADTQYF.

The chain links TRBV5-1 to TRBJ2-7; TRBD1 is a possible D gene (5 bases). There are 16 residues in the CDR3. The ends were cut back, 0 bases at V and 3 bases at J, with 16 bases in the middle. Germline assignment: CDR1 SGHRS and CDR2 YFSETQ. The CDR3 DNA sequence: TGCGCCAGCAGCTTGGGACCCCAGGGAATCAGCTACGAGCAGTACTTC. Residues: CASSLGPQGISYEQYF.

This chain joins TRBV20-1 and TRBJ1-2; 8 positions agree with TRBD1. The CDR3 totals 15 residues. V gave up 5 bases and J gave up 3 bases; unmatched junction bases: 11. Germline CDR1 DFQATT, CDR2 SNEGSKA (reference sequence). The CDR3 region is CSAPPQGALDYGYTF. The DNA of the CDR3 is TGCAGTGCTCCCCCCCAGGGGGCATTGGACTATGGCTACACCTTC.

This clonotype was seen only a few times. J is TRBJ2-3 and V is TRBV13; D uncertain. The germline V gene has CDR1 PRHDT and CDR2 FYEKMQ (reference sequence). V dropped 5 bases and J dropped 7 bases, with 10 bases sitting between them. This CDR3 is 12 amino acids long. This CDR3 is CASSPYLYTQYF. CDR3 DNA sequence: TGTGCCAGCAGCCCATACCTCTATACGCAGTATTTT. The variable domain in full, completed from reference TRBV13 and TRBJ2-3, reads AAGVIQSPRHLIKEKRETATLKCYPIPRHDTVYWYQQGPGQDPQFLISFYEKMQSDKGSIPDRFSAQQFSDYHSELNMSSLELGDSALYFCASSPYLYTQYFGPGTRLTVL.

This clonotype was observed at least ten times. The rearrangement uses TRBV12-3 or TRBV12-4 and TRBJ2-3, with D possibly TRBD2 on 6 matching bases. The CDR3 has 15 residues. Trimming left V 7 bases short and J 0 bases short, with 14 bases between. The CDR3 region has the DNA TGTGCCAGCACCTGGGGCGGGGCTAGCACAGATACGCAGTATTTT. Translated, it gives CASTWGGASTDTQYF.

The chain is built from TRBV5-1 and TRBJ2-1, with a tentative D call TRBD2 (7 bases). Germline values: CDR1 SGHRS, CDR2 YFSETQ. Trimming removed 0 bases at V and 7 bases at J, with 14 bases between. The CDR3 loop spans 15 amino acids. CDR3 bases: TGCGCCAGCAGCTTGGATGGAGGGGGGGCGAATGAGCAGTTCTTC. This gives the protein CASSLDGGGANEQFF.

In its sample, this clonotype was seen many times. The chain carries TRBV6-6 and TRBJ2-1; D is unclear. CDR3 length: 15 amino acids. Germline CDR1 MNHNY, CDR2 SVGAGI (reference sequence). V was trimmed by 5 bases and J by 4 bases, leaving 15 bases between them. This CDR3 reads CASSLPGDIYNEQFF. The CDR3 DNA reads TGTGCCAGCAGTCTTCCGGGTGACATATACAATGAGCAGTTCTTC.

This clonotype was detected only a few times. The V gene is TRBV29-1, the J gene TRBJ2-1, with TRBD2 matching 10 bases. This CDR3 comprises 13 residues. Per the germline V gene, CDR1 is SQVTM and CDR2 is ANQGSEA. Trimming cost V 3 bases and J 16 bases; bases outside gene matches: 12. The CDR3 bases are TGCAGCGTTGAGCCCGGGACTAGCGTCGGTTCCTTCTTC. This codes for CSVEPGTSVGSFF.

This chain links TRBV2 with TRBJ2-7; 7 nucleotides match TRBD1. The CDR3 is 12 residues long. Trimming at V came to 4 bases and at J to 4 bases, leaving 1 base not matched to a gene. Per germline, CDR1 SNHLY and CDR2 FYNNEI. This chain's CDR3 is CASSATGYEQYF. The CDR3 coding sequence is TGTGCCAGCAGTGCGACAGGGTACGAGCAGTACTTC. The whole variable domain, filled in from reference TRBV2 and TRBJ2-7, reads EPEVTQTPSHQVTQMGQEVILRCVPISNHLYFYWYRQILGQKVEFLVSFYNNEISEKSEIFDDQFSVERPDGSNFTLKIRSTKLEDSAMYFCASSATGYEQYFGPGTRLTVT.

This clonotype has ten or more counts. The chain links TRBV12-3 or TRBV12-4 to TRBJ2-3; D perhaps matches TRBD2 (5 bases). V lost 11 bases and J lost 6, with 24 bases in between. CDR3 size: 15 residues. CDR3 DNA sequence: TGTGCCGACCTGGTGACGGGAAGCGAGGTCGATACGCAGTATTTT. This gives the protein CADLVTGSEVDTQYF.

The rearrangement joins TRBV6-2 or TRBV6-3 to TRBJ2-2; perhaps TRBD1 as D (5 bases). Trimming cost V 2 bases and J 2 bases, with 9 bases left between them. CDR3 length: 15 residues. From germline, CDR1 is MNHEY and CDR2 SVGEGT. CDR3 sequence reads: CASSYRGSNTGELFF. The CDR3 coding sequence is TGTGCCAGCAGTTACAGGGGATCCAACACCGGGGAGCTGTTTTTT.

V is TRBV5-1 and J is TRBJ1-3; D gene uncertain. V gave up 0 bases and J gave up 3 bases, with 10 bases separating them. The CDR3 covers 15 residues. The germline V gene encodes CDR1 SGHRS and CDR2 YFSETQ. The CDR3 DNA follows: TGCGCCAGCAGCTTGGGCAGCCTGGGTGGAAACACCATATATTTT. It encodes CASSLGSLGGNTIYF.

This clonotype appeared many times. This chain connects TRBV6-2 or TRBV6-3 to TRBJ2-3; TRBD2 aligns across 9 bases. CDR3 length equals 15 residues. J lost 4 bases, V lost 10 bases, and 12 bases had no gene match. Germline lookup yields CDR1 MNHEY and CDR2 SVGEGT. The CDR3 here is CATHLRRGGSDTQYF. CDR3 nucleotides: TGTGCCACACACCTACGGCGGGGGGGCTCAGATACGCAGTATTTT.

The CDR3 is CASSEDSLLNTEAFF. CDR3 bases: TGCGCCAGCAGCGAGGACAGCCTTTTGAACACTGAAGCTTTCTTT. This chain uses TRBV4-1 with TRBJ1-1; possibly TRBD1 for D (6 bases). Germline CDR1 and CDR2: MGHRA and YSYEKL. V dropped 5 bases and J dropped 0 bases, with 13 bases sitting between them. CDR3 length: 15 residues.

Many counts were recorded for this clonotype. The rearrangement joins TRBV7-2 to TRBJ2-2; 16 bases line up with TRBD2. The CDR3 is made up of 18 amino acids. The germline V gene has CDR1 SGHTA and CDR2 FQGNSA. With V trimmed by 5 bases and J by 4 bases, 7 bases remained unmatched. The CDR3 bases are TGTGCCAGCAGCGGATCGGGACTAGCGGGGGGGCGCACCGGGGAGCTGTTTTTT. It encodes CASSGSGLAGGRTGELFF.